This T cell receptor (beta chain) is from a study of shared clonotypes between healthy human individuals. CD45RO-negative cells were positively selected for CCR7, leaving out terminally differentiated effector memory CD45RA+ cells. The DNA input per sorted-subset replicate PCR was about 190 ng, corresponding to some 30,000 T cell genomes. Using immunoSEQ multiplex PCR, the repertoire was profiled, and TCRdb retains in-frame clones only, with some absent. Of about 680,000 clones detected, just over 90% appear once; the ten largest clones hold approximately 25%. The TCR sequence derives from a man aged 25 to 45 in good health. Sequencing was performed on naive CD8+ T cells sorted from blood.

The CDR3 loop is CASTEYGAVNEQFF. The CDR3 nucleotides read TGTGCCAGCACCGAATACGGGGCAGTCAATGAGCAGTTCTTC. The chain uses TRBV5-8 and TRBJ2-1; D possibly uses TRBD1 or TRBD2 (5 bases each). This CDR3 is 14 amino acids long. Looked up from germline, CDR1 is SGHTS and CDR2 is YDEGEE. V shed 6 bases and J shed 6 bases, with 16 bases lying between them.